Listed here are 22 T cell receptor beta chains from one sample, sequenced in a study of T-cell reconstitution after alpha-beta-depleted transplantation in children. For TCRbeta, the library was prepared with unique molecular identifiers. TCRdb reprocessed the PCR reads with MiXCR, giving one entry per CDR3 protein. The sample consists of 700,000 to 950,000 distinct CDR3 sequences, approximately 15% of them appearing once. The material sequenced was PBMCs, mostly from graft donor cells, taken 360 days after TCRalphabeta/CD19-depleted stem cell transplant. All receptors come from a male patient aged 5 to 17 who had a stem cell transplant for acute lymphoblastic leukemia, so the T cells may come from the graft donor.

This sequence joins TRBV27 and TRBJ2-7, with TRBD1 matching over 7 bases. The CDR3 is 14 amino acids. Looked up from germline, CDR1 is MNHEY and CDR2 is SMNVEV (reference sequence). Trimming took 9 bases from V and 1 from J; bases not matched to a gene: 9. The CDR3 nucleotides are TGTGCCAGTTCGGACAGGCTATTTTCCTACGAGCAGTACTTC. Protein product: CASSDRLFSYEQYF.

This chain links TRBV15 with TRBJ2-7, with 8 bases matching TRBD1. The ends lost 0 bases at V and 6 bases at J; junction bases unmatched: 1. CDR3 length: 13 residues. Looked up from germline, CDR1 is LNHNV and CDR2 is YYDKDF (reference sequence). The CDR3 DNA is TGTGCCACCAGCAGAGAACAGGGGGGCGAGCAGTACTTC. Protein sequence: CATSREQGGEQYF.

The table lists this clonotype with many counts. The chain carries TRBV6-1 and TRBJ2-1; perhaps TRBD2 as D (5 bases). Germline V lookup: CDR1 MNHNS, CDR2 SASEGT. Trimming cost V 7 bases and J 6 bases, with 16 bases left between them. The CDR3 consists of 14 residues. DNA of the CDR3: TGTGCCAGCACCTACGAGCAGCGGAGCAATGAGCAGTTCTTC. As protein: CASTYEQRSNEQFF.

With respect to this clonotype: A read error may account for a junction end that differs from germline. The V gene is TRBV30, the J gene TRBJ2-1, with 10 bases aligning to TRBD2. The CDR3 sequence is 13 residues long. Germline loops: CDR1 GTSNPN, CDR2 SVGIG (reference sequence). CDR3 nucleotides: TGTGCCTGGAGTGTAATAGCGGGGGGATCTGTGGAATTC. This encodes CAWSVIAGGSVEF.

The chain has TRBV4-1 and TRBJ2-1; 7 bases fit TRBD1. Germline V lookup: CDR1 MGHRA, CDR2 YSYEKL. Losses at the gene ends were 6 bases for V and 0 bases for J; bases not matched to a gene: 11. The CDR3 runs to 17 residues. DNA of the CDR3: TGCGCCAGCAGAGGGGGAGACAGGGCAAGCTCCTACAATGAGCAGTTCTTC. It codes for CASRGGDRASSYNEQFF.

In this sample, this clonotype turned up a few times. The rearrangement joins TRBV5-1 to TRBJ2-5, with D hard to call. Trimming stripped 2 bases from V and 2 bases from J, with 10 bases between. CDR3 length equals 14 residues. Germline CDR1 is SGHRS and CDR2 is YFSETQ. The CDR3 sequence is CASSFADPQETQYF. CDR3 sequence (DNA): TGCGCCAGCAGCTTCGCAGACCCGCAAGAGACCCAGTACTTC.

The chain employs TRBV4-1 and TRBJ1-4; perhaps TRBD1 as D (5 bases). CDR1 is MGHRA, CDR2 YSYEKL, per germline. This CDR3 has 16 residues. The V gene lost 8 bases and the J gene lost 4 bases, with 20 bases spanning the gap. The chain's CDR3 is CASLPGRSRDNEKLFF. DNA for the CDR3: TGCGCCAGCCTTCCGGGGCGCAGCAGGGATAATGAAAAACTGTTTTTT.

A few counts support this clonotype. The J gene is TRBJ1-1, the V gene TRBV7-3; D gene ambiguous. The V end lost 2 bases, the J end lost 5 bases, and 12 bases lay between the germline ends. The V gene's germline CDR1 is SGHTA and CDR2 FQGTGA. The CDR3 contains 14 residues. The CDR3 reads CASSLGGLKTEAFF. The CDR3 bases are TGTGCCAGCAGCTTAGGTGGCCTCAAGACTGAAGCTTTCTTT.

The rearrangement joins TRBV20-1 to TRBJ2-1, with 8 bases identical to TRBD1. Per the germline V gene, CDR1 is DFQATT and CDR2 is SNEGSKA (reference sequence). The CDR3 is 18 amino acids. Unmatched junction bases numbered 13, after V lost 3 bases and J lost 0 bases. The CDR3 bases are TGCAGTGCTAGGTCCTTTCGATACAGGGGGAGCTCCTACAATGAGCAGTTCTTC. This encodes CSARSFRYRGSSYNEQFF.

The V gene is TRBV30, the J gene TRBJ1-1; no clear D. V gave up 3 bases and J gave up 1 base, with 12 bases separating them. The CDR3 extends over 14 amino acids. Germline CDR1 is GTSNPN and CDR2 is SVGIG (reference sequence). CDR3 residues: CAWSPVAQNTEAFF. The CDR3 DNA is TGTGCCTGGAGCCCGGTAGCTCAGAACACTGAAGCTTTCTTT.

The chain employs TRBV12-3 or TRBV12-4 and TRBJ1-4, with D uncertain. The CDR3 length is 19 residues. Trimming stripped 5 bases from V and 1 base from J, with 23 bases between. The CDR3 coding sequence is TGTGCCAGCAGTCCAGTTTTGTCCTGGGTCGATTTAACTAATGAAAAACTGTTTTTT. It specifies CASSPVLSWVDLTNEKLFF.

V is TRBV5-1 and J is TRBJ1-1; 11 bases line up with TRBD1. V shed 4 bases and J 6 bases; nucleotides not matched to a gene: 8. Germline assignment: CDR1 SGHRS and CDR2 YFSETQ. This CDR3 spans 15 amino acids. Here the CDR3 reads CASSIGTGGFAEAFF. The CDR3 DNA is TGCGCCAGCAGCATAGGGACAGGGGGTTTCGCTGAAGCTTTCTTT.

The chain links TRBV9 to TRBJ2-2, with a weak D call TRBD2 (6 bases). Germline CDR1 SGDLS, CDR2 YYNGEE. V was pared by 4 bases and J by 1 base, with 23 bases between. This CDR3 contains 19 residues. Here the CDR3 reads CASSKVSLRWGENTGELFF. CDR3 nucleotides: TGTGCCAGCAGCAAAGTCTCGCTGAGATGGGGGGAGAACACCGGGGAGCTGTTTTTT.

This clonotype turned up a few times. The gene calls are TRBV4-2 and TRBJ1-4; D is uncertain. CDR1 and CDR2 (germline): LGHNA, YNFKEQ. V lost 2 bases and J lost 0, with 13 bases in between. The CDR3 has 17 amino acids. The CDR3 nucleotides are TGTGCCAGCAGCCAACTAGACATTGGAACAACTAATGAAAAACTGTTTTTT. Translating it yields CASSQLDIGTTNEKLFF.

As concerns this clonotype: A read error is possible here, since a much larger clone lies one base away. J is TRBJ2-7 and V is TRBV5-1; D is perhaps TRBD1 (6 bases). V was cut by 1 base and J by 2 bases, with 10 bases left in between. This CDR3 spans 14 amino acids. Germline V gene data show CDR1 as SGHRS and CDR2 as YFSETQ. CDR3 amino acids: CASSLSQGTYEQYF. In DNA form, the CDR3 reads TGCGCCAGCAGCTTGTCACAGGGAACCTACGAGCAGTACTTC. Together with reference TRBV5-1 and TRBJ2-7, the CDR3 gives the full variable domain: KAGVTQTPRYLIKTRGQQVTLSCSPISGHRSVSWYQQTPGQGLQFLFEYFSETQRNKGNFPGRFSGRQFSNSRSEMNVSTLELGDSALYLCASSLSQGTYEQYFGPGTRLTVT.

This clonotype was counted at least ten times. One end of the junction fails to match germline, which may point to a read error. The V and J genes are TRBV5-1 and TRBJ2-2; no definite D call. The CDR3 spans 12 residues. In germline, CDR1 is SGHRS, CDR2 YFSETQ. CDR3 bases: TGTGCCAGCAGTTTCCCCACCGGGGAGCTGTTTTTT. Translating gives CASSFPTGELFF.

The chain couples TRBV4-1 to TRBJ1-1; possible D gene TRBD1, 5 bases. CDR3 length equals 13 residues. Trimming took 5 bases from V and 3 from J, leaving 10 bases between them. Per germline, CDR1 MGHRA and CDR2 YSYEKL. The CDR3 nucleotides read TGCGCCAGCAGCGATTTGGGGGACACTGAAGCTTTCTTT. Its translation: CASSDLGDTEAFF.

V is TRBV7-6 and J is TRBJ2-1; D gene ambiguous. The V and J ends lost 4 bases and 4 bases respectively, with 11 bases between them. Germline V gene lookup returns CDR1 SGHVS and CDR2 FNYEAQ. The CDR3 is 14 residues long. The DNA of the CDR3 is TGTGCCAGCAGCTCATTCGTAGGTTACAATGAGCAGTTCTTC. Protein: CASSSFVGYNEQFF.

The chain is built from TRBV25-1 and TRBJ2-5; D is ambiguous. The CDR3 is 12 residues long. With 2 bases removed from V and 1 base from J, the gap between germline ends came to 2 bases. Germline lookup yields CDR1 MGHDK and CDR2 SYGVNS. The DNA for the CDR3 is TGTGCCAGCAGTGAACGCCAAGAGACCCAGTACTTC. This codes for CASSERQETQYF.

In its sample, this clonotype was seen many times. The rearrangement links TRBV5-1 to TRBJ1-3; unclear D gene. CDR3 length: 16 amino acids. Germline CDR1 is SGHRS and CDR2 is YFSETQ. Trimming pared 3 bases from V and 0 bases from J, leaving 13 bases between. The CDR3 DNA is TGCGCCAGCAGCTACAGACCGAAAGACTCTGGAAACACCATATATTTT. It codes for CASSYRPKDSGNTIYF.

This clonotype was counted a few times. The chain joins TRBV12-3 or TRBV12-4 to TRBJ2-7; TRBD2 agrees at 9 bases. The V segment lost 2 bases and the J segment 3 bases; nucleotides outside the gene matches: 2. The CDR3 extends over 14 amino acids. CDR3 coding DNA: TGTGCCAGCAGTTTAACTAGCGGGTACTACGAGCAGTACTTC. Protein sequence: CASSLTSGYYEQYF.

A note on this clonotype: The junction differs from germline at one of its ends, possibly a read error. The rearrangement uses TRBV5-5 and TRBJ1-2, with D uncertain. CDR3 length equals 14 residues. The germline gives CDR1 SGHKS, CDR2 YYEKEE (reference sequence). The CDR3 DNA follows: TGTGCCAGCAGCCCCTTGCTGTTTAACTATGACTACACCTTC. Its protein product is CASSPLLFNYDYTF. Filled out from reference TRBV5-5 and TRBJ1-2, the complete variable domain reads DAGVTQSPTHLIKTRGQQVTLRCSPISGHKSVSWYQQVLGQGPQFIFQYYEKEERGRGNFPDRFSARQFPNYSSELNVNALLLGDSALYLCASSPLLFNYDYTFGSGTRLTVV.